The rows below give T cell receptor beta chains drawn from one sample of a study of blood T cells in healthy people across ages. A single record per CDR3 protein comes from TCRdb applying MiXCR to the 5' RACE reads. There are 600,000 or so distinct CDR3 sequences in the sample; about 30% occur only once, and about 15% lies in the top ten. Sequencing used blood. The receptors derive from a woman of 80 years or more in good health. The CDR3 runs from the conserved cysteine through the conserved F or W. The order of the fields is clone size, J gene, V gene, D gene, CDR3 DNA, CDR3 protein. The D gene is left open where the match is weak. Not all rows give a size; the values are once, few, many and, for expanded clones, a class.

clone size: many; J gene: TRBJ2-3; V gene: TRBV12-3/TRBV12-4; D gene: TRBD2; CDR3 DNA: TGTGCCAGCAGTTTATTTGGGGGGGGAGATACGCAGTATTTT; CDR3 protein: CASSLFGGGDTQYF
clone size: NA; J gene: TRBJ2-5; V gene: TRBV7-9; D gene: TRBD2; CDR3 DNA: TGTGCCAGCAGCCCCCCCCAAGCGGGGAGAAAAGAGACCCAGTACTTC; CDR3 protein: CASSPPQAGRKETQYF
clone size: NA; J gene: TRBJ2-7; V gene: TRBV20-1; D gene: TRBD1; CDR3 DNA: TGCAGTGCTAAGCCGGTCGGGACAGGGCCCAATGAGCAGTACTTC; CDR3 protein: CSAKPVGTGPNEQYF
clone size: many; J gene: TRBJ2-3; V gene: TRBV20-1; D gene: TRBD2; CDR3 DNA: TGCAGTGCCCAGGGACTACCCCGCGGCCCTGATACGCAGTATTTT; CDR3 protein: CSAQGLPRGPDTQYF
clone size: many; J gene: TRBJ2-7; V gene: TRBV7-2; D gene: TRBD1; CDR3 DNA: TGTGCCAGCAGCTTAAAAACAGGGGGGCGGGAGCAGTACTTC; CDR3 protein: CASSLKTGGREQYF
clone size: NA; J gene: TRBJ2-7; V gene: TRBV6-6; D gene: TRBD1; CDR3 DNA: TGTGCCAGCAGTTACCGGGACAGCGCATGCTACGAGCAGTACTTC; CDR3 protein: CASSYRDSACYEQYF
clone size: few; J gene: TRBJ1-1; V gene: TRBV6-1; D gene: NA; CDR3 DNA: TGTGCCAGCAGTGAAACCAGGGGGAACACTGAAGCTTTCTTT; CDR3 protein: CASSETRGNTEAFF
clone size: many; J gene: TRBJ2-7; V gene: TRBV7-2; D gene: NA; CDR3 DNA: TGTGCCAGCAGCTTCACAGGGCCACTGGGGTCGTACGAGCAGTACTTC; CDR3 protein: CASSFTGPLGSYEQYF
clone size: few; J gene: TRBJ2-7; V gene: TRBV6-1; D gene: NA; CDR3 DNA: TGTGCCAGCAGTCCTGGGGACCGATCTTCCTACAATGAGCAGTACTTC; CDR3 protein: CASSPGDRSSYNEQYF
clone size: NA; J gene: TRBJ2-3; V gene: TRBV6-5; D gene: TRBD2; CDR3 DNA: TGTGCCAGCAGAACCGGGACTAGCGTTCCAGATACGCAGTATTTT; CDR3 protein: CASRTGTSVPDTQYF
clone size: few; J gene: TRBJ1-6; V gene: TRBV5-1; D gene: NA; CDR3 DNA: TGCGCCAGCAGCTTGGAAGGGTCAGCGAATTCACCCCTCCACTTT; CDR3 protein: CASSLEGSANSPLHF